This T cell receptor (beta chain) was captured in a study of blood T cell repertoires in COVID-19 (dated by TCRdb to the early 2020s). Regarding the complete study: The collaborator samples originated in the United States, Italy and Spain and spanned the acute and convalescent phases of COVID-19. The material from the prospective study consisted of cDNA or gDNA derived from T cells, B-cell-depleted T cells, or PBMCs. Subjects who had been exposed to COVID-19, were actively infected with it, or had recovered from it provided the deeply sampled blood TCRbeta repertoires that made up the dataset. A freely available public database, intended as a resource for researchers studying the immune response to SARS-CoV-2, is where the repertoires were released. The samples were drawn from two sources: the first 160 participants of the ongoing ImmuneRACE study, and some 1,300 subjects contributed by 6 global collaborators. Nearly every sample came with metadata listing a de-identified subject ID, COVID-19 status, age in years and sex. HLA class I and class II types, where available, came from metadata supplied by the sample provider rather than from assay-based typing.

Participants in the prospective study were aged about 18 to 90 years, lived in over 20 United States geographic areas, and enrolled through a virtual design. Cohort assignment in the prospective study relied on participant-reported clinical history from a screening survey and a study questionnaire. Recovered participants in ImmuneRACE Cohort 3 were defined as having two consecutive negative NP/OP PCR tests, clearance from a healthcare professional, or resolution of symptoms. In the prospective study, mobile phlebotomists collected whole blood, serum and a nasopharyngeal or oropharyngeal swab from each participant. Over a roughly 2-month period, participants in the prospective study had the option of providing additional blood draws and questionnaires. Prospective study blood samples were shipped either frozen or at room temperature before DNA extraction. Sequences SGHTA (CDR1) and FQGNSA (CDR2) are obtained from the germline V gene. V trim: 1 base; J trim: 5 bases; unmatched bases: 10. The CDR3 covers 16 residues, taking in both the cysteine and the phenylalanine. The only DNA kept is the CDR3, 48 bases in frame from the first base.

TCRbeta CDR3 regions were amplified from genomic DNA using the immunoSEQ Assay, a bias-controlled multiplex PCR. The original pipeline was this. The number of nucleated cells in each sample was estimated by amplification of reference gene primers within the assay. To quantify the absolute abundance of each unique TCRbeta CDR3 rearrangement, sequence reads were collapsed and filtered. Productive Simpson clonality was computed per sample as the square root of Simpson's diversity index over productive rearrangements. TCRdb took this table from immuneACCESS and kept in-frame rearrangements with V and J called. Such tables lack part of the clones; where checked against another copy, unresolved V genes explain under half of the gap, and the rest is unexplained. The V and J calls and clone size were taken over from that table, and D and trimming were inferred from the DNA. The sample yields about 250,000 clones; 70% to 90% were counted once. Roughly 4.3% of the sample lies in the top ten.

The full study reports these points: Clinical and demographic metadata were provided uncurated, with the amount varying by source and participant.

A word on this clone: What this receptor recognizes is not known. No base-level quality is on record; no much larger clone is a single base apart.

The sequence joins TRBV7-2 to TRBJ2-7; 8 central nucleotides agree with TRBD1. Source material: PBMCs or T cells enriched from blood (not recorded which). The sequence came from a woman aged 25 to 39 who had recovered from COVID-19. The DNA sequence follows: TGTGCCAGCAGCTTAGGATCAGGCCAGGGGGCGCACGAGCAGTACTTC. This encodes CASSLGSGQGAHEQYF.